This TCR beta chain originates from a study of T cell responses to AZD1222 COVID-19 vaccine. Here immunoSEQ multiplex PCR was the method, and the copy in TCRdb shows in-frame clones only, minus some. The table shows some 120,000 clones, with around 84% occurring only once. This clone turned up a few times. The CDR3 runs 14 residues. Deletions cut 2 bases from V and 2 bases from J, with 9 bases between. Germline-derived CDR1 and CDR2 are MNHEY and SVGEGT. Sequenced here: peripheral blood, sampled 28 days after the second AZD1222 dose. The rearrangement joins TRBV6-2 or TRBV6-3 to TRBJ1-2; weak D call: TRBD1 (6 bases). This clonotype was sampled from an adult who received the AZD1222 COVID-19 vaccine. As DNA, the CDR3 is TGTGCCAGCAGTTACCCCCAGGGGAACTATGGCTACACCTTC. Translating it yields CASSYPQGNYGYTF.